One TCR beta chain is described in this entry. TCRdb's copy holds only in-frame clones and misses some; the assay was immunoSEQ multiplex PCR. The profile covers over 450,000 clones, with approximately 88% appearing a single time and roughly 7.3% taken by the ten largest. This CDR3 comprises 13 residues. Germline CDR1 and CDR2: LNHDA and SQIVND (reference sequence). The germline V and J ends were trimmed by 6 bases and 1 base, with 7 bases remaining between them. This specimen comes from a study of blood T cell repertoires in COVID-19. Material for sequencing was peripheral blood. The receptor's source is a woman between 50 and 59 years old with COVID-19, enrolled during active disease. The J gene is TRBJ1-5, the V gene TRBV19; D gene unclear. The CDR3 DNA is TGTGCCAGTAGCAGTTCCAGCAATCAGCCCCAGCATTTT. Its protein is CASSSSSNQPQHF. The full variable domain, in which reference TRBV19 and TRBJ1-5 provide the parts outside the CDR3, is DGGITQSPKYLFRKEGQNVTLSCEQNLNHDAMYWYRQDPGQGLRLIYYSQIVNDFQKGDIAEGYSVSREKKESFPLTVTSAQKNPTAFYLCASSSSSNQPQHFGDGTRLSIL.